The text below deals with one T cell receptor beta chain. What it binds is not known. Within the sample, other DNA sequences also encode this same CDR3. The data stem from a study of immune evolution from preneoplasia to lung adenocarcinoma. General study results and limits: Normal lung had highest clonality; later lesions appeared denser, more diverse. Normal lung had the highest top T cell clone frequencies.

Macro-dissection enriched premalignant or tumor cells before nucleic acid extraction. Clones were sequenced by immunoSEQ multiplex PCR, and TCRdb holds only the in-frame ones, with some missing. The sample lists roughly 40,000 clones; over 75% were seen once. Germline CDR1 SGHAT, CDR2 FQNNGV. Trimming removed 5 bases from V and 6 bases from J; junction bases left unmatched: 7. The CDR3 sequence is 14 residues long. The chain recombines TRBV11-2 with TRBJ2-3; 8 bases align to TRBD2. This clonotype was sampled from a person in their sixties or seventies with lung adenocarcinoma. Sequencing used FFPE invasive lung adenocarcinoma tissue. The CDR3 DNA is TGTGCCAGCAGCCGAGCGGGGGTGGCGGATACGCAGTATTTT. The encoded protein is CASSRAGVADTQYF.